The 17 T cell receptor beta chains listed next were all sequenced from one sample in a study of blood T cell repertoires in COVID-19. Assay: immunoSEQ multiplex PCR; the TCRdb copy retains only in-frame clones and omits some. Of approximately 240,000 clones detected, around four fifths appear once; the ten largest clones hold over 5.5%. Sample: peripheral blood. These receptor sequences come from a woman aged 55-70 years with active or convalescent COVID-19.

The chain uses TRBV9 and TRBJ2-1; perhaps TRBD2 as D (6 bases). Germline values: CDR1 SGDLS, CDR2 YYNGEE. Trimming took 0 bases from V and 3 from J, leaving 10 bases between them. The CDR3 totals 15 residues. The CDR3 sequence: CASSVGAGSYNEQFF. Here the CDR3 DNA reads TGTGCCAGCAGCGTAGGGGCGGGAAGCTACAATGAGCAGTTCTTC.

This chain joins TRBV2 and TRBJ2-1; 7 nucleotides align to TRBD2. This CDR3 is 16 amino acids long. CDR1 is SNHLY, CDR2 FYNNEI, per germline. Trimming took 11 bases from V and 6 from J; bases not matched to a gene: 19. Here the CDR3 DNA reads TGTGCCGTCCCCCGTGGGCTAGCGGCCCTAGGCAATGAGCAGTTCTTC. It translates to CAVPRGLAALGNEQFF.

The V call is TRBV5-1, the J call TRBJ1-1; TRBD1 aligns across 7 bases. Per germline, CDR1 SGHRS and CDR2 YFSETQ. The CDR3 length is 14 residues. The J segment lost 4 bases and the V segment lost 0 bases, leaving 3 bases of the junction unmatched. The CDR3 DNA is TGCGCCAGCAGCTTGGTTCAGGGGGGCACTGAAGCTTTCTTT. This codes for CASSLVQGGTEAFF.

The V gene is TRBV28, the J gene TRBJ2-7; 9 nucleotides match TRBD1. In germline, CDR1 is MDHEN, CDR2 SYDVKM. CDR3 size: 15 residues. V trimming: 7 bases; J trimming: 5 bases; junction bases outside the gene matches: 12. In DNA form, the CDR3 reads TGTGCCAGCATGGCCTTTGGGACAGGGTCCCACGAGCAGTACTTC. Amino acid sequence: CASMAFGTGSHEQYF.

V gene TRBV7-8 combines with J gene TRBJ2-1; weak D call: TRBD2 (5 bases). Germline assignment: CDR1 SGHVS and CDR2 FQNEAQ. Trimming left V 0 bases short and J 0 bases short, with 9 bases between. There are 16 residues in the CDR3. CDR3 in amino acids: CASSLAQAGSYNEQFF. The DNA of the CDR3 is TGTGCCAGCAGCTTAGCGCAGGCGGGCTCCTACAATGAGCAGTTCTTC.

V gene TRBV10-3 combines with J gene TRBJ1-1, with D hard to call. V lost 8 bases to trimming and J lost 2 bases, with 12 bases between them. CDR3 size: 13 residues. Germline CDR1 is ENHRY and CDR2 is SYGVKD. The CDR3 DNA reads TGTGCCATCGGGGAGGGTGACAACACTGAAGCTTTCTTT. Its protein is CAIGEGDNTEAFF.

V is TRBV6-1 and J is TRBJ2-6; D perhaps matches TRBD1 (6 bases). V lost 4 bases, J lost 4 bases, and 14 bases lay in between. Germline loops: CDR1 MNHNS, CDR2 SASEGT. The CDR3 totals 16 residues. CDR3 in amino acids: CASSVQGSGGANVLTF. DNA of the CDR3: TGTGCCAGCAGTGTACAGGGTTCGGGCGGGGCCAACGTCCTGACTTTC.

The chain combines TRBV11-3 with TRBJ1-1; D possibly corresponds to TRBD1 (6 bases). V lost 1 base and J lost 1, with 10 bases in between. The CDR3 is 15 amino acids. Germline V lookup: CDR1 SGHNT, CDR2 YENEEA. The CDR3 nucleotides read TGTGCCAGCAGCTTAGGGCGCAGGGGGAACACTGAAGCTTTCTTT. Its protein product is CASSLGRRGNTEAFF.

V is TRBV15 and J is TRBJ1-1; possibly TRBD1 for D (6 bases). The V gene lost 7 bases and the J gene lost 0 bases, with 9 bases spanning the gap. This CDR3 spans 13 amino acids. The germline gives CDR1 LNHNV, CDR2 YYDKDF (reference sequence). The CDR3 nucleotides read TGTGCCACCACAACAGGGATGAACACTGAAGCTTTCTTT. Protein product: CATTTGMNTEAFF.

This clone occurred a few times. The chain couples TRBV7-9 to TRBJ2-1; TRBD2 matches at 11 bases. The germline V gene encodes CDR1 SEHNR and CDR2 FQNEAQ (reference sequence). J was trimmed by 4 bases and V by 5 bases; bases with no gene match: 10. The CDR3 has 17 residues. This chain's CDR3 is CASSRRGTSGKYNEQFF. In nucleotides, the CDR3 is TGTGCCAGCAGCCGTCGTGGGACTAGCGGAAAGTACAATGAGCAGTTCTTC.

The V gene is TRBV15, the J gene TRBJ1-3; TRBD1 might be the D (5 bases). This CDR3 is 14 amino acids long. Trimming stripped 5 bases from V and 3 bases from J, with 11 bases between. Per the germline V gene, CDR1 is LNHNV and CDR2 is YYDKDF (reference sequence). CDR3 nucleotides: TGTGCCACCAGCCAAGGGGCGAGTGGAAACACCATATATTTT. The encoded protein is CATSQGASGNTIYF.

This chain joins TRBV7-6 and TRBJ2-1; 7 positions match TRBD1. The CDR3 is 15 residues long. Looked up from germline, CDR1 is SGHVS and CDR2 is FNYEAQ. V was pared by 1 base and J by 5 bases, with 5 bases of the junction left unmatched. CDR3 in amino acids: CASSLEGQRDNEQFF. The CDR3 DNA follows: TGTGCCAGCAGCTTAGAGGGACAGAGAGACAATGAGCAGTTCTTC. The full variable domain, completed using reference TRBV7-6 and TRBJ2-1, is GAGVSQSPRYKVTKRGQDVALRCDPISGHVSLYWYRQALGQGPEFLTYFNYEAQQDKSGLPNDRFSAERPEGSISTLTIQRTEQRDSAMYRCASSLEGQRDNEQFFGPGTRLTVL.

V gene TRBV4-1 combines with J gene TRBJ2-3; TRBD2 might be the D (5 bases). V lost 1 base to trimming and J lost 2 bases, with 10 bases between them. The germline V gene encodes CDR1 MGHRA and CDR2 YSYEKL. The CDR3 loop spans 15 amino acids. CDR3 sequence: CASSQVRTSTDTQYF. The CDR3 region has the DNA TGCGCCAGCAGCCAAGTAAGGACTTCCACAGATACGCAGTATTTT.

The chain is built from TRBV6-6 and TRBJ2-1; 7 bases are a match to TRBD1. This CDR3 is built from 13 residues. Germline CDR1 and CDR2: MNHNY and SVGAGI (reference sequence). J was trimmed by 5 bases and V by 7 bases; bases with no gene match: 5. Here the CDR3 DNA reads TGTGCCAGCACCGTAGACAGGGACAATGAGCAGTTCTTC. It translates to CASTVDRDNEQFF.

Of note for this clone: Other nucleotide sequences in the sample specify the same CDR3. The J gene is TRBJ1-1, the V gene TRBV9; tentatively, D is TRBD1 (5 bases). Germline V gives CDR1 SGDLS, CDR2 YYNGEE. V was shortened by 3 bases and J by 5 bases, with 8 bases between the two germline ends. The CDR3 contains 12 residues. The CDR3 DNA reads TGTGCCAGCAGCGCGGGGGGGACTGAAGCTTTCTTT. This encodes CASSAGGTEAFF.

This rearrangement joins TRBV30 to TRBJ1-5; TRBD1 matches at 7 bases. The CDR3 extends over 16 amino acids. Germline V gives CDR1 GTSNPN, CDR2 SVGIG (reference sequence). With V trimmed by 4 bases and J by 4 bases, 13 bases remained unmatched. In DNA form, the CDR3 reads TGTGCCTGGAACTTTTTACAGGGGCGAGGTAATCAGCCCCAGCATTTT. Amino acids: CAWNFLQGRGNQPQHF.

This clone occurred once. The rearrangement uses TRBV7-2 and TRBJ2-5, with TRBD2 matching 9 bases. The CDR3 has 14 amino acids. Germline trimming cut 5 bases from V and 3 bases from J; bases unmatched to any gene: 4. Germline V gives CDR1 SGHTA, CDR2 FQGNSA. The CDR3 sequence: CASSPASGKETQYF. DNA for the CDR3: TGTGCCAGCAGCCCGGCTAGCGGGAAAGAGACCCAGTACTTC.